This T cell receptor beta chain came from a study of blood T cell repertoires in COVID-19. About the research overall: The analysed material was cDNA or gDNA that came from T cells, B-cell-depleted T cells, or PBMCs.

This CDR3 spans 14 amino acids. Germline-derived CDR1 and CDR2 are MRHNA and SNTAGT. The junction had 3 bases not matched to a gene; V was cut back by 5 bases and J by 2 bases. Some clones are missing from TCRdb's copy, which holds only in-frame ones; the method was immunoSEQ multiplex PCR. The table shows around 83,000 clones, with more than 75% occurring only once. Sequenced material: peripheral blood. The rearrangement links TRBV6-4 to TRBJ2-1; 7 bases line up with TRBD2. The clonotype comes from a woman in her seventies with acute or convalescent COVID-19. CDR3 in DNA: TGTGCCAGCAGTCCCGGGACTACCTACAATGAGCAGTTCTTC. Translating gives CASSPGTTYNEQFF.